This TCR beta chain was profiled in a study of cytomegalovirus exposure and HLA in healthy donors. This CDR3 spans 12 amino acids. V gave up 2 bases and J gave up 7 bases, with 6 bases separating them. CDR1 is ENHRY, CDR2 SYGVKD, per germline. PCR employed 60 Vbeta and 13 Jbeta primers. Original data processing: Some 9.9 million shared chains were among around 80 million unique TCR beta chains counted in a later analysis. The data were produced by immunoSEQ multiplex PCR, yet TCRdb's version contains in-frame clones alone and is incomplete. V, J and clone size reflect that table, while D and trimming were determined from the DNA. The sample lists 90,000 or so clones; about four fifths were seen once. Study-wide findings and caveats: Sequencing probably produced one cluster of sequence variants that were highly shared.

A note on this clone: Its antigen is not known.

This rearrangement joins TRBV10-3 to TRBJ1-5; D is ambiguous. This receptor was identified in a man aged 50 to 59 in good health and CMV-seronegative. The material sequenced was PBMCs. The CDR3 here is CAISEAGQPQHF. The CDR3 nucleotides read TGTGCCATCAGTGAGGCGGGACAGCCCCAGCATTTT.